Following are 13 T cell receptor beta chains from one sample sequenced in a study of cytomegalovirus exposure and HLA in healthy donors. Use of 60 Vbeta and 13 Jbeta primers characterized the PCR. Some clones are missing from TCRdb's copy, which holds only in-frame ones; the method was immunoSEQ multiplex PCR. The repertoire has 150,000 to 200,000 clones, 77% of them found once; the top ten carry roughly 3%. The specimen was PBMCs. The receptors were sampled from a female donor in good health and CMV-seronegative.

This sequence joins TRBV21-1 and TRBJ1-1; no check of the table's D call, TRBD1, against the DNA was made. TRBV21-1 is noted as a pseudogene. The CDR3 length is 13 residues. This CDR3 is CASRQGENTEAFF. In nucleotides, the CDR3 is TGTGCCAGCAGACAGGGGGAGAACACTGAAGCTTTCTTT.

The rearrangement uses TRBV29-1 and TRBJ2-7, with a tentative D call TRBD1 (6 bases). This CDR3 is 15 amino acids long. Deletions cut 0 bases from V and 2 bases from J, with 14 bases between. Germline V gives CDR1 SQVTM, CDR2 ANQGSEA. The DNA of the CDR3 is TGCAGCGTTGAAGATCGCCAGGGGCGTACCTACGAGCAGTACTTC. Its translation is CSVEDRQGRTYEQYF.

The CDR3 loop reads CASSSLAPQYF. CDR3 DNA: TGTGCCAGCAGTTCGCTAGCTCCCCAGTACTTC. The chain uses TRBV28 and TRBJ2-5, with TRBD2 as a possible D gene (5 bases). Between the trimmed V and J ends, which lost 4 bases and 9 bases, there was a span of 9 bases. Germline V gene lookup returns CDR1 MDHEN and CDR2 SYDVKM. The CDR3 loop spans 11 amino acids.

The rearrangement joins TRBV30 to TRBJ1-6; D ambiguous. CDR3 length: 14 amino acids. Germline assignment: CDR1 GTSNPN and CDR2 SVGIG (reference sequence). Trimming took off 0 bases at V and 6 bases at J, with 9 bases between the two ends. The CDR3 DNA follows: TGTGCCTGGAGTGTAGTACAAGTTAATTCACCCCTCCACTTT. Translating gives CAWSVVQVNSPLHF.

V and J are TRBV19 and TRBJ1-2; 11 nucleotides line up with TRBD1. J was trimmed by 6 bases and V by 9 bases; bases with no gene match: 9. This CDR3 contains 14 residues. The germline CDR1 and CDR2 sequences are LNHDA and SQIVND (reference sequence). The CDR3 bases are TGTGCCAGCTTGGGACAGGGGGTTGACGATGGCTACACCTTC. As protein: CASLGQGVDDGYTF.

The chain is built from TRBV29-1 and TRBJ1-2; the D gene is possibly TRBD1 (5 bases). The CDR3 spans 13 residues. V gave up 6 bases and J gave up 1 base, with 12 bases separating them. Germline V CDR1 and CDR2: SQVTM, ANQGSEA. The CDR3 DNA reads TGCAGCGTAGAGGAAGGGGATAACTATGGCTACACCTTC. Translation: CSVEEGDNYGYTF.

The chain has TRBV2 and TRBJ1-3; perhaps TRBD1 as D (6 bases). CDR3 length: 13 residues. Germline V gives CDR1 SNHLY, CDR2 FYNNEI. V lost 6 bases and J lost 4, with 10 bases in between. This CDR3 reads CASRGTSGNTIYF. The DNA of the CDR3 is TGTGCCAGCAGAGGGACAAGCGGAAACACCATATATTTT.

This clone appeared a few times. The chain links TRBV19 to TRBJ2-5; 13 bases are shared with TRBD2. Germline V lookup: CDR1 LNHDA, CDR2 SQIVND (reference sequence). V shed 8 bases and J 5 bases; nucleotides not matched to a gene: 8. The CDR3 consists of 15 residues. The CDR3 here is CASGGLAGSRETQYF. The DNA of the CDR3 is TGTGCCAGTGGGGGACTAGCGGGAAGTCGGGAGACCCAGTACTTC.

The chain uses TRBV14 and TRBJ1-3, with no clear D. V gave up 4 bases and J gave up 3 bases, with 4 bases separating them. Looked up from germline, CDR1 is SGHDN and CDR2 is FVKESK. CDR3 length: 12 residues. CDR3 amino acids: CASSPGGNTIYF. For the CDR3, the DNA is TGTGCCAGCAGCCCCGGTGGAAACACCATATATTTT.

The J gene is TRBJ2-2, the V gene TRBV7-9, with D possibly matching TRBD1 (6 bases). Trimming stripped 5 bases from V and 1 base from J, with 23 bases between. The CDR3 covers 19 residues. The germline V gene encodes CDR1 SEHNR and CDR2 FQNEAQ (reference sequence). CDR3 loop: CASSPPDLRDTENTGELFF. The DNA for the CDR3 is TGTGCCAGCAGCCCGCCCGACCTCCGGGACACCGAGAACACCGGGGAGCTGTTTTTT.

This chain connects TRBV9 to TRBJ1-6, with D uncertain. V was pared by 1 base and J by 0 bases, with 8 bases between. The CDR3 runs to 16 residues. Germline V CDR1 and CDR2: SGDLS, YYNGEE. CDR3 DNA sequence: TGTGCCAGCAGCGTAACGGGTAGCTCCTATAATTCACCCCTCCACTTT. This sequence encodes CASSVTGSSYNSPLHF.

The chain recombines TRBV7-9 with TRBJ1-4; TRBD1 is a possible D gene (5 bases). Germline V gives CDR1 SEHNR, CDR2 FQNEAQ (reference sequence). Trimming shortened V by 1 base and J by 9 bases, and 27 bases separated the two germline ends. The CDR3 covers 19 residues. CDR3 in amino acids: CASSLGGGTSTLLKKKLFF. The CDR3 DNA sequence: TGTGCCAGCAGCTTAGGCGGCGGGACGAGCACCCTCTTAAAGAAAAAACTGTTTTTT.

The chain has TRBV30 and TRBJ1-5; D is ambiguous. The CDR3 covers 17 residues. Trimming stripped 0 bases from V and 0 bases from J, with 15 bases between. Germline V lookup: CDR1 GTSNPN, CDR2 SVGIG (reference sequence). The CDR3 region has the DNA TGTGCCTGGAGTGTAAACCGCGCTTCTTATAGCAATCAGCCCCAGCATTTT. It codes for CAWSVNRASYSNQPQHF.